This TCR beta chain was profiled in a study of molecular identifiers for immune sequencing clone quantification. At the level of the study: Replicate runs used RNA from roughly 21,000 or 96,000 naive CD8 cells, which was split five ways into aliquots, and four of those aliquots were then sequenced. Whole-study results and caveats: Over 99% of effector molecules, yet under 1% of naive-cell molecules, were held by clones above 20 RNA copies.

Previously described methods and listed TCR primers were employed for the bulk TCR libraries. TCRdb reprocessed the PCR reads via MiXCR and lists one record per CDR3 protein. The repertoire holds roughly 100,000 distinct CDR3 sequences, with 30% to 45% as singletons. Germline CDR1 and CDR2: SGHRS and YFSETQ. The CDR3 runs 13 residues. Trimming at V came to 4 bases and at J to 2 bases, leaving 3 bases not matched to a gene. Isolation of naive CD8 T cells was achieved by sorting on a CD8+CD4-CCR7+CD45RA+ phenotype. The sample holds many counts of this clonotype. The antigen remains unidentified. The chain combines TRBV5-1 with TRBJ2-7, with 7 bases matching TRBD1. The sequenced sample was naive CD8+ T cells from blood, with Jurkat cell RNA spiked in. Documented subset: FACS-sorted CD8+CD4-CCR7+CD45RA+ naive T cells. This sequence originates from a human donor in good health. Some libraries in this study had Jurkat cell RNA spiked in. The CDR3 loop is CASSIGGPYEQYF. The DNA of the CDR3 is TGCGCCAGCAGCATAGGGGGCCCCTACGAGCAGTACTTC.